The rows below give T cell receptor beta chains drawn from one sample of a study of T cells in localized non-small cell lung cancer. Data came from immunoSEQ multiplex PCR; TCRdb stores just in-frame clones and leaves some out. The sample has approximately 41,000 clones, 91% seen once. Sequences were derived from PBMCs, sampled before any cancer treatment. Source of these receptors: a woman aged 35-75 years with stage II lung adenocarcinoma. CDR3s include the opening cysteine and the closing phenylalanine or tryptophan. The order of the fields is J gene, V gene, CDR3 protein.

j_gene: TRBJ2-1; v_gene: TRBV14; CDR3aa: CASSHRRGLAGVSSYNEQFF
j_gene: TRBJ1-1; v_gene: TRBV10-1; CDR3aa: CASSYTVTAEAFF
j_gene: TRBJ2-7; v_gene: TRBV11-2; CDR3aa: CASRNQGYEQYF
j_gene: TRBJ2-7; v_gene: TRBV7-8; CDR3aa: CASSSGTGSTYEQYF
j_gene: TRBJ2-7; v_gene: TRBV28; CDR3aa: CASAPFSGGYEQYF
j_gene: TRBJ2-1; v_gene: TRBV6-5; CDR3aa: CASSYSRYEYNEQFF
j_gene: TRBJ1-1; v_gene: TRBV6-5; CDR3aa: CASSLLRFRGDTEAFF
j_gene: TRBJ2-7; v_gene: TRBV4-2; CDR3aa: CASSQPRGQGAYEQYF
j_gene: TRBJ1-1; v_gene: TRBV7-9; CDR3aa: CASSASPTGADTEAFF
j_gene: TRBJ2-7; v_gene: TRBV11-2; CDR3aa: CASSPRDRGRTSRLYEQYF
j_gene: TRBJ1-6; v_gene: TRBV5-8; CDR3aa: CASSLNRGNSPLHF
j_gene: TRBJ2-2; v_gene: TRBV6-1; CDR3aa: CASSENVGTGELFF
j_gene: TRBJ2-3; v_gene: TRBV6-1; CDR3aa: CASSETPPGLAGAPHTQYF
j_gene: TRBJ1-2; v_gene: TRBV5-4; CDR3aa: CASSFQGARGNYGYTF
j_gene: TRBJ2-3; v_gene: TRBV5-4; CDR3aa: CASSLAPGGRDTQYF
j_gene: TRBJ2-2; v_gene: TRBV7-8; CDR3aa: CASSGRVPEGTGELFF
j_gene: TRBJ1-1; v_gene: TRBV10-3; CDR3aa: CAISRQANTEAFF
j_gene: TRBJ2-7; v_gene: TRBV4-2; CDR3aa: CASSQDGRGEQYF
j_gene: TRBJ1-4; v_gene: TRBV6-1; CDR3aa: CASSAFRGNYEKLFF
j_gene: TRBJ2-7; v_gene: TRBV7-2; CDR3aa: CASSWGALPSYEQYF
j_gene: TRBJ2-3; v_gene: TRBV6-1; CDR3aa: CASSARMGDTDTQYF
j_gene: TRBJ1-2; v_gene: TRBV28; CDR3aa: CASSFYGRANYGYTF
j_gene: TRBJ1-6; v_gene: TRBV9; CDR3aa: CASSVESGSNNSPLHF
j_gene: TRBJ2-1; v_gene: TRBV2; CDR3aa: CASKEGTGANEQFF
j_gene: TRBJ2-5; v_gene: TRBV2; CDR3aa: CASSDAASGQETQYF
j_gene: TRBJ2-5; v_gene: TRBV29-1; CDR3aa: CSVAGRRGGRQETQYF
j_gene: TRBJ1-1; v_gene: TRBV2; CDR3aa: CASSEDGGRGKTEAFF
j_gene: TRBJ1-2; v_gene: TRBV5-6; CDR3aa: CASSLVGGYGYTF
j_gene: TRBJ2-7; v_gene: TRBV2; CDR3aa: CASSDEGGEQYF
j_gene: TRBJ1-2; v_gene: TRBV5-1; CDR3aa: CASSLALRGDGYTF
j_gene: TRBJ1-1; v_gene: TRBV19; CDR3aa: CASSIDLAGTEAFF
j_gene: TRBJ1-6; v_gene: TRBV28; CDR3aa: CASSFVGTDNSPLHF
j_gene: TRBJ1-6; v_gene: TRBV29-1; CDR3aa: CSTLDRGDSPLHF
j_gene: TRBJ2-1; v_gene: TRBV6-1; CDR3aa: CASSPGLAISRQFF
j_gene: TRBJ2-7; v_gene: TRBV11-2; CDR3aa: CASSLDSGRSYEQYF
j_gene: TRBJ1-2; v_gene: TRBV7-9; CDR3aa: CASSQDGYGYTF
j_gene: TRBJ2-3; v_gene: TRBV6-5; CDR3aa: CASKLGLAADTQYF
j_gene: TRBJ1-2; v_gene: TRBV28; CDR3aa: CAILRGQAPEKGYGYTF
j_gene: TRBJ1-5; v_gene: TRBV6-5; CDR3aa: CASSYGDTYSNQPQHF
j_gene: TRBJ2-7; v_gene: TRBV7-9; CDR3aa: CASSLGRTSYEQYF
j_gene: TRBJ1-1; v_gene: TRBV28; CDR3aa: CASSLLVSIGRAFF
j_gene: TRBJ2-7; v_gene: TRBV6-5; CDR3aa: CASRIRQGRGYEQYF
j_gene: TRBJ1-5; v_gene: TRBV2; CDR3aa: CASSEVGGPGPQHF
j_gene: TRBJ1-1; v_gene: TRBV28; CDR3aa: CASSTPVGAGDTEAFF
j_gene: TRBJ2-3; v_gene: TRBV28; CDR3aa: CASSSPPRADTQYF
j_gene: TRBJ2-7; v_gene: TRBV5-6; CDR3aa: CASSRPVVGEQYF
j_gene: TRBJ2-5; v_gene: TRBV19; CDR3aa: CASSIDHGETQYF
j_gene: TRBJ2-1; v_gene: TRBV13; CDR3aa: CASSHRPYSYNEQFF
j_gene: TRBJ2-5; v_gene: TRBV6-5; CDR3aa: CASSSGLAGGVETQYF